Below, 25 T cell receptor beta chains from the same sample are listed, as sequenced in a study of blood T cell repertoires in COVID-19. The protocol was immunoSEQ multiplex PCR, while the TCRdb copy is restricted to in-frame clones and leaves out a portion. This table has approximately 91,000 clones, around 72% appearing once. Sequences were obtained from peripheral blood. These receptors were collected from a man aged 65 to 85 with acute or convalescent COVID-19.

The chain links TRBV18 to TRBJ2-5, with 7 bases fitting TRBD1. The CDR3 extends over 14 amino acids. Germline V CDR1 and CDR2: KGHSH, LQKENI. Trimming removed 3 bases from V and 2 bases from J; junction bases left unmatched: 3. CDR3 region: CASSPTTGQETQYF. The DNA of the CDR3 is TGTGCCAGCTCACCTACGACAGGGCAAGAGACCCAGTACTTC.

The chain employs TRBV4-1 and TRBJ1-2; D possibly corresponds to TRBD1 (5 bases). Trimming removed 8 bases at V and 7 bases at J, with 20 bases between. Germline assignment: CDR1 MGHRA and CDR2 YSYEKL. This CDR3 is built from 14 residues. The CDR3 nucleotides are TGCGCCAGCCGCGCGGGGGTCCCCTCGGGTGGCTACACCTTC. This sequence encodes CASRAGVPSGGYTF.

This clone has just one count. V gene TRBV25-1 combines with J gene TRBJ2-2, with 14 bases lining up with TRBD2. The CDR3 loop spans 18 amino acids. Losses at the gene ends were 3 bases for V and 4 bases for J; bases not matched to a gene: 7. The V gene's germline CDR1 is MGHDK and CDR2 SYGVNS. CDR3 DNA sequence: TGTGCCAGCAGTGATTCCGGGACTAGCGGGAGAGGCACCGGGGAGCTGTTTTTT. It specifies CASSDSGTSGRGTGELFF. Supplemented by reference TRBV25-1 and TRBJ2-2, the full variable domain reads EADIYQTPRYLVIGTGKKITLECSQTMGHDKMYWYQQDPGMELHLIHYSYGVNSTEKGDLSSESTVSRIRTEHFPLTLESARPSHTSQYLCASSDSGTSGRGTGELFFGEGSRLTVL.

The table lists this clone with a count of one. The V call is TRBV9, the J call TRBJ1-3; weak D call: TRBD1 (5 bases). Trimming cost V 6 bases and J 4 bases, with 17 bases left between them. This CDR3 has 15 amino acids. Germline V gene data show CDR1 as SGDLS and CDR2 as YYNGEE. The CDR3 spells CASTQDGTEGNTIYF. In DNA form, the CDR3 reads TGTGCCAGCACCCAGGACGGGACTGAGGGAAACACCATATATTTT.

The chain couples TRBV18 to TRBJ1-4, with 7 nucleotides matching TRBD1. The CDR3 is 14 amino acids. The junction had 1 base not matched to a gene; V was cut back by 3 bases and J by 3 bases. In germline, CDR1 is KGHSH, CDR2 LQKENI. CDR3 DNA sequence: TGTGCCAGCTCACCCGACAGGGCTAATGAAAAACTGTTTTTT. Translated: CASSPDRANEKLFF.

The rearrangement uses TRBV4-1 and TRBJ2-2, with TRBD2 matching over 13 bases. This CDR3 contains 19 residues. In germline, CDR1 is MGHRA, CDR2 YSYEKL. After removal of 2 bases from V and 6 bases from J, the junction contained 12 bases not matched to a gene. The CDR3 protein is CASSQFSETSGRDSGELFF. The DNA of the CDR3 is TGCGCCAGCAGCCAATTCTCAGAAACTAGCGGGAGGGACTCCGGGGAGCTGTTTTTT.

The chain uses TRBV5-1 and TRBJ2-1; TRBD2 agrees at 9 bases. Germline V gene sequence: CDR1 SGHRS, CDR2 YFSETQ. This CDR3 is built from 15 residues. Trimming removed 0 bases from V and 10 bases from J; junction bases left unmatched: 8. CDR3 in DNA: TGCGCCAGCAGCTTGGTGCCTAGCGGGGCCGGGGAGCAGTTCTTC. Translation gives CASSLVPSGAGEQFF.

The CDR3 is CASSEAPTMTGANTEAFF. The CDR3 DNA reads as TGTGCCAGCAGTGAAGCGCCTACAATGACAGGGGCGAACACTGAAGCTTTCTTT. The chain recombines TRBV6-1 with TRBJ1-1; 8 positions agree with TRBD1. The ends lost 0 bases at V and 1 base at J; junction bases unmatched: 10. Looked up from germline, CDR1 is MNHNS and CDR2 is SASEGT. This CDR3 is built from 18 residues.

The chain joins TRBV21-1 to TRBJ2-1; TRBD2, the table's D call, was not compared with the DNA. TRBV21-1 corresponds to a pseudogene. CDR3 length: 19 amino acids. CDR3 amino acids: CASSTRNRPLAGSYNEQFF. In nucleotides, the CDR3 is TGTGCCAGCAGCACTCGAAACAGACCGCTAGCGGGATCCTACAATGAGCAGTTCTTC.

The chain carries TRBV5-6 and TRBJ2-3; 9 bases match TRBD1. This CDR3 is 19 amino acids long. V was pared by 2 bases and J by 4 bases, with 17 bases of the junction left unmatched. The germline CDR1 and CDR2 sequences are SGHDT and YYEEEE. CDR3 loop: CASSLRKHHDRGFADTQYF. CDR3 coding DNA: TGTGCCAGCAGCTTAAGGAAGCACCATGACAGGGGGTTCGCAGATACGCAGTATTTT.

V usage is TRBV15 and J usage is TRBJ2-1, with TRBD2 matching over 7 bases. The CDR3 runs to 12 residues. Per germline, CDR1 LNHNV and CDR2 YYDKDF (reference sequence). The V segment lost 7 bases and the J segment 16 bases; nucleotides outside the gene matches: 13. The CDR3 region is CATNLGLGTVFF. In DNA, the CDR3 is TGTGCCACCAACCTAGGACTAGGAACGGTTTTCTTC. The entire variable domain, with the rest obtained from reference TRBV15 and TRBJ2-1, is as follows: DAMVIQNPRYQVTQFGKPVTLSCSQTLNHNVMYWYQQKSSQAPKLLFHYYDKDFNNEADTPDNFQSRRPNTSFCFLDIRSPGLGDTAMYLCATNLGLGTVFFGPGTRLTVL.

This chain links TRBV18 with TRBJ2-2, with D possibly matching TRBD2 (6 bases). V was shortened by 3 bases and J by 0 bases, with 14 bases between the two germline ends. Germline V gene data show CDR1 as KGHSH and CDR2 as LQKENI. CDR3 size: 17 residues. CDR3 amino acids: CASSPSSGRTNTGELFF. The CDR3 bases are TGTGCCAGCTCACCTAGCTCCGGGAGAACGAACACCGGGGAGCTGTTTTTT.

The chain uses TRBV9 and TRBJ2-3; 8 bases map to TRBD2. The ends lost 1 base at V and 2 bases at J; junction bases unmatched: 9. The CDR3 is 17 amino acids. Per the germline V gene, CDR1 is SGDLS and CDR2 is YYNGEE. CDR3 nucleotide sequence: TGTGCCAGCAGCGTAAGGTCCAGCGGGAGAACCACAGATACGCAGTATTTT. The encoded protein is CASSVRSSGRTTDTQYF.

In this sample, this clone turned up once. This rearrangement joins TRBV19 to TRBJ1-2; 8 nucleotides match TRBD1. This CDR3 is 15 amino acids long. CDR1 LNHDA and CDR2 SQIVND come from the germline V gene (reference sequence). The V gene end was trimmed by 4 bases and the J gene end by 8 bases; junction bases not matched to a gene: 12. CDR3 nucleotides: TGTGCCAGTAGTACGCCAGGGGGCGGCTTTCGGGGCTACACCTTC. It translates to CASSTPGGGFRGYTF.

This sequence joins TRBV15 and TRBJ2-2; D is perhaps TRBD1 (6 bases). This CDR3 comprises 16 residues. Germline V lookup: CDR1 LNHNV, CDR2 YYDKDF (reference sequence). V dropped 1 base and J dropped 2 bases, with 11 bases sitting between them. CDR3 loop: CATSRAPGANTGELFF. In DNA form, the CDR3 reads TGTGCCACCAGCAGAGCCCCAGGGGCCAACACCGGGGAGCTGTTTTTT. The entire variable domain, with the rest obtained from reference TRBV15 and TRBJ2-2, is as follows: DAMVIQNPRYQVTQFGKPVTLSCSQTLNHNVMYWYQQKSSQAPKLLFHYYDKDFNNEADTPDNFQSRRPNTSFCFLDIRSPGLGDTAMYLCATSRAPGANTGELFFGEGSRLTVL.

The chain has TRBV18 and TRBJ2-5, with D tentatively TRBD1 (6 bases). The germline V and J ends were trimmed by 0 bases and 0 bases, with 11 bases remaining between them. Germline assignment: CDR1 KGHSH and CDR2 LQKENI. This CDR3 has 16 amino acids. CDR3 DNA sequence: TGTGCCAGCTCACCACCGGGACACTTGTACCAAGAGACCCAGTACTTC. This sequence encodes CASSPPGHLYQETQYF.

The rearrangement joins TRBV29-1 to TRBJ2-1; TRBD2 agrees at 10 bases. Trimming at V came to 0 bases and at J to 7 bases, leaving 9 bases not matched to a gene. CDR1 SQVTM and CDR2 ANQGSEA come from the germline V gene. This CDR3 region has 16 residues. In DNA form, the CDR3 reads TGCAGCGTTGAAGAGATCGCTAGCGGGAGCTTAAATGAGCAGTTCTTC. Translation gives CSVEEIASGSLNEQFF.

This CDR3 is CASGSQGSYEQYF. DNA for the CDR3: TGTGCCAGCGGCTCCCAGGGTTCTTACGAGCAGTACTTC. The V gene is TRBV6-5, the J gene TRBJ2-7, with D possibly TRBD1 on 5 matching bases. Trimming removed 8 bases at V and 4 bases at J, with 15 bases between. Germline CDR1 is MNHEY and CDR2 is SVGAGI. The CDR3 totals 13 residues.

J is TRBJ2-7 and V is TRBV24-1; TRBD1 agrees at 9 bases. In germline, CDR1 is KGHDR, CDR2 SFDVKD. Germline trimming cut 5 bases from V and 6 bases from J; bases unmatched to any gene: 4. This CDR3 has 13 residues. The CDR3 nucleotides read TGTGCCACCAGTGGGGACAGGGAGGGCGAGCAGTACTTC. Protein product: CATSGDREGEQYF.

This clone is a singleton in its sample. The genes are TRBV7-6 and TRBJ1-6; D gene unclear. CDR3 length equals 12 residues. Trimming pared 5 bases from V and 7 bases from J, leaving 6 bases between. The germline gives CDR1 SGHVS, CDR2 FNYEAQ. CDR3 loop: CASSHPNSPLHF. As DNA, the CDR3 is TGTGCCAGCAGCCATCCCAATTCACCCCTCCACTTT.

This clone has only one observation. The rearrangement uses TRBV7-6 and TRBJ2-3; 7 bases agree with TRBD2. J lost 6 bases, V lost 5 bases, and 17 bases had no gene match. The germline V gene encodes CDR1 SGHVS and CDR2 FNYEAQ. This CDR3 is built from 17 residues. CDR3 loop: CASSLTWIAGPSDTQYF. The CDR3 DNA reads TGTGCCAGCAGCCTAACCTGGATAGCGGGCCCTTCGGATACGCAGTATTTT.

The V call is TRBV18, the J call TRBJ2-7; 10 positions agree with TRBD2. This CDR3 region has 14 residues. Germline loops: CDR1 KGHSH, CDR2 LQKENI. Trimming removed 6 bases from V and 2 bases from J; junction bases left unmatched: 4. CDR3 sequence (DNA): TGTGCCAGCTCTAGGGGGACTAGCGCCTACGAGCAGTACTTC. It codes for CASSRGTSAYEQYF. Complete variable domain (other parts from reference TRBV18 and TRBJ2-7): NAGVMQNPRHLVRRRGQEARLRCSPMKGHSHVYWYRQLPEEGLKFMVYLQKENIIDESGMPKERFSAEFPKEGPSILRIQQVVRGDSAAYFCASSRGTSAYEQYFGPGTRLTVT.

The CDR3 bases are TGTGCCAGCAGCCAAGAGTATGGGGGACAGGGGGCCGCAGATACGCAGTATTTT. Translated, it gives CASSQEYGGQGAADTQYF. The chain employs TRBV3-1 (or the pseudogene TRBV3-2) and TRBJ2-3, with 12 bases matching TRBD1. The CDR3 spans 18 residues. With 0 bases clipped from V and 4 bases from J, the junction kept 8 bases outside the gene matches. Germline CDR1 reads LGHDT; CDR2 reads YNNKEL (reference sequence).

The rearrangement uses TRBV27 and TRBJ1-5; D is uncertain. V lost 4 bases to trimming and J lost 0 bases, with 4 bases between them. Germline-derived CDR1 and CDR2 are MNHEY and SMNVEV (reference sequence). The CDR3 is 13 amino acids. The DNA of the CDR3 is TGTGCCAGCAGTTCGTATAGCAATCAGCCCCAGCATTTT. Protein sequence: CASSSYSNQPQHF.

This chain uses TRBV7-2 with TRBJ1-4; D ambiguous. CDR1 is SGHTA, CDR2 FQGNSA, per germline. V was trimmed by 1 base and J by 5 bases, leaving 11 bases between them. The CDR3 loop spans 15 amino acids. CDR3 coding DNA: TGTGCCAGCAGCTTAGTGCAGGATATGAATGAAAAACTGTTTTTT. It codes for CASSLVQDMNEKLFF.